These 24 T cell receptor beta chains share one sample of origin, sequenced in a study of blood T cell repertoires in COVID-19. The protocol was immunoSEQ multiplex PCR, while the TCRdb copy is restricted to in-frame clones and leaves out a portion. The table records 150,000 or so clones, around 83% of them present only once. Sequenced material: PBMCs or T cells enriched from blood (not recorded which). All receptors derive from a man aged 50 or older who had recovered from COVID-19.

The chain uses TRBV12-5 and TRBJ2-3, with TRBD1 identical over 7 bases. The CDR3 consists of 14 residues. V lost 6 bases, J lost 2 bases, and 5 bases stayed unmatched. From germline, CDR1 is LGHNT and CDR2 FRNRAP. The CDR3 nucleotides read TGTGCTAGTGGCAGGGACAGCCACACAGATACGCAGTATTTT. Its translation: CASGRDSHTDTQYF.

The gene calls are TRBV2 and TRBJ2-3; D is possibly TRBD1 (5 bases). V dropped 4 bases and J dropped 2 bases, with 10 bases sitting between them. CDR1 and CDR2 from the germline V gene are SNHLY and FYNNEI. CDR3 length equals 14 residues. The CDR3 DNA sequence: TGTGCCAGCAGTGTGGGGCCATTCACAGATACGCAGTATTTT. Translated: CASSVGPFTDTQYF.

A few counts support this clone. The DNA for the CDR3 is TGTGCCACCAGCGCACAGGGAAAACCCTACGAGCAGTACTTC. As protein: CATSAQGKPYEQYF. The chain recombines TRBV15 with TRBJ2-7; D is perhaps TRBD1 (6 bases). The CDR3 has 14 amino acids. The germline V gene encodes CDR1 LNHNV and CDR2 YYDKDF (reference sequence). V was clipped by 5 bases and J by 2 bases, with 13 bases between them. Supplemented by reference TRBV15 and TRBJ2-7, the full variable domain reads DAMVIQNPRYQVTQFGKPVTLSCSQTLNHNVMYWYQQKSSQAPKLLFHYYDKDFNNEADTPDNFQSRRPNTSFCFLDIRSPGLGDTAMYLCATSAQGKPYEQYFGPGTRLTVT.

This clone occurred a few times. This chain joins TRBV20-1 and TRBJ2-1; a weak D match, TRBD1 (7 bases). Deletions cut 3 bases from V and 8 bases from J, with 14 bases between. From germline, CDR1 is DFQATT and CDR2 SNEGSKA (reference sequence). CDR3 length: 13 residues. The CDR3: CSASSQGGHEQFF. The DNA for the CDR3 is TGCAGTGCTAGTAGCCAGGGGGGCCATGAGCAGTTCTTC.

The chain employs TRBV12-3 or TRBV12-4 and TRBJ2-4; D might be TRBD2 (6 bases). V lost 6 bases to trimming and J lost 5 bases, with 8 bases between them. CDR3 length equals 12 residues. This CDR3 reads CASRPGENIQYF. For the CDR3, the DNA is TGTGCCAGCAGGCCGGGAGAAAACATTCAGTACTTC.

V gene TRBV7-6 combines with J gene TRBJ1-1; the D gene is possibly TRBD1 (5 bases). CDR1 and CDR2 from the germline V gene are SGHVS and FNYEAQ. V was shortened by 2 bases and J by 6 bases, with 13 bases between the two germline ends. The CDR3 totals 14 residues. CDR3 sequence: CASSLTGGEAEAFF. For the CDR3, the DNA is TGTGCCAGCAGCTTAACAGGAGGGGAGGCTGAAGCTTTCTTT.

The chain joins TRBV7-2 to TRBJ1-1, with 7 bases identical to TRBD1. Germline values: CDR1 SGHTA, CDR2 FQGNSA. J gave up 5 bases and V 6 bases, and 3 bases lay outside the gene matches. This CDR3 region has 12 residues. The chain's CDR3 is CASRPQGTEAFF. The CDR3 nucleotides read TGTGCCAGCAGACCACAGGGGACTGAAGCTTTCTTT.

The V and J genes are TRBV9 and TRBJ2-5; weak D call: TRBD2 (6 bases). Trimming took off 5 bases at V and 2 bases at J, with 16 bases between the two ends. CDR3 size: 15 residues. Germline V gives CDR1 SGDLS, CDR2 YYNGEE. The CDR3 protein is CASSASGLQQETQYF. The CDR3 nucleotides read TGTGCCAGCAGTGCGAGTGGACTACAGCAAGAGACCCAGTACTTC.

This clone showed up just once. The rearrangement links TRBV27 to TRBJ2-3; a possible D gene is TRBD2 (6 bases). The germline V and J ends were trimmed by 6 bases and 6 bases, with 19 bases remaining between them. The germline gives CDR1 MNHEY, CDR2 SMNVEV (reference sequence). The CDR3 is 15 residues long. The CDR3 nucleotides are TGTGCCAGCAGCACGGCGGGACGGGGTGGGGATACGCAGTATTTT. Translation gives CASSTAGRGGDTQYF.

The chain has TRBV7-2 and TRBJ1-5; tentative D call: TRBD1 (5 bases). The CDR3 is 15 amino acids. In germline, CDR1 is SGHTA, CDR2 FQGNSA. Trimming shortened V by 3 bases and J by 5 bases, and 14 bases separated the two germline ends. CDR3 sequence (DNA): TGTGCCAGCAGCTTTTCTCCAGGGAAGGATCAGCCCCAGCATTTT. It yields the protein CASSFSPGKDQPQHF.

The table lists this clone with many counts. V is TRBV5-5 and J is TRBJ1-5; the D is unclear. The CDR3 contains 14 residues. In germline, CDR1 is SGHKS, CDR2 YYEKEE (reference sequence). Trimming cost V 4 bases and J 1 base, with 9 bases left between them. The CDR3 is CASSMRGSNQPQHF. CDR3 DNA sequence: TGTGCCAGCAGCATGAGAGGGAGCAATCAGCCCCAGCATTTT.

The genes are TRBV14 and TRBJ1-2; no firm D call. Germline V gene sequence: CDR1 SGHDN, CDR2 FVKESK. The CDR3 extends over 15 amino acids. Trimming took off 1 base at V and 4 bases at J, with 13 bases between the two ends. The CDR3 protein is CASSQGRIGRYGYTF. As DNA, the CDR3 is TGTGCCAGCAGCCAAGGCAGGATCGGTCGCTATGGCTACACCTTC.

This clone came up a few times. The chain recombines TRBV29-1 with TRBJ1-3; no reliable D call. The CDR3 has 13 residues. Trimming took off 4 bases at V and 4 bases at J, with 11 bases between the two ends. The germline V gene has CDR1 SQVTM and CDR2 ANQGSEA. CDR3 loop: CSVGGDTGNTIYF. The CDR3 nucleotides read TGCAGCGTTGGGGGAGATACGGGAAACACCATATATTTT.

V gene TRBV9 combines with J gene TRBJ1-1; a possible D gene is TRBD1 (5 bases). CDR1 is SGDLS and CDR2 is YYNGEE in the germline V gene. This CDR3 has 12 amino acids. The V gene lost 0 bases and the J gene lost 9 bases, with 9 bases spanning the gap. The chain's CDR3 is CASSVAGGQAFF. The CDR3 bases are TGTGCCAGCAGCGTAGCCGGGGGACAAGCTTTCTTT.

The chain uses TRBV7-2 and TRBJ1-1, with D perhaps TRBD1 (6 bases). Between the trimmed V and J ends, which lost 5 bases and 10 bases, there was a span of 17 bases. Germline-derived CDR1 and CDR2 are SGHTA and FQGNSA. This CDR3 is 13 amino acids long. The CDR3 DNA reads TGTGCCAGCAGCCCGTGGGACATTCCTGGAGCTTTCTTT. It is translated as CASSPWDIPGAFF.

J is TRBJ2-4 and V is TRBV6-5, with D possibly TRBD2 on 6 matching bases. CDR1 is MNHEY and CDR2 is SVGAGI in the germline V gene. Trimming left V 6 bases short and J 1 base short, with 13 bases between. CDR3 size: 15 residues. The CDR3 sequence is CASRPTSLAKNIQYF. CDR3 nucleotide sequence: TGTGCCAGCAGACCAACTAGCCTCGCCAAAAACATTCAGTACTTC.

V gene TRBV18 combines with J gene TRBJ1-4; D unresolved. V shed 3 bases and J shed 8 bases, with 13 bases lying between them. Germline CDR1 is KGHSH and CDR2 is LQKENI. This CDR3 has 14 amino acids. CDR3 loop: CASSPTAGREKLFF. For the CDR3, the DNA is TGTGCCAGCTCACCGACGGCTGGGAGGGAAAAACTGTTTTTT. Complete variable domain (other parts from reference TRBV18 and TRBJ1-4): NAGVMQNPRHLVRRRGQEARLRCSPMKGHSHVYWYRQLPEEGLKFMVYLQKENIIDESGMPKERFSAEFPKEGPSILRIQQVVRGDSAAYFCASSPTAGREKLFFGSGTQLSVL.

The chain carries TRBV3-1 (or the pseudogene TRBV3-2) and TRBJ1-2, with TRBD1 as a possible D gene (6 bases). CDR3 length: 13 amino acids. Trimming took 4 bases from V and 4 from J, leaving 10 bases between them. Germline-derived CDR1 and CDR2 are LGHDT and YNNKEL (reference sequence). CDR3 sequence (DNA): TGTGCCAGCAGCCGAGGGACAAGCTATGGCTACACCTTC. Protein sequence: CASSRGTSYGYTF.

The V gene is TRBV3-1 (or the pseudogene TRBV3-2), the J gene TRBJ1-1; 11 positions match TRBD1. Trimming cost V 3 bases and J 4 bases; bases outside gene matches: 1. Germline CDR1 reads LGHDT; CDR2 reads YNNKEL (reference sequence). CDR3 length: 14 residues. DNA of the CDR3: TGTGCCAGCAGCCAGGACAGGGGGCGCACTGAAGCTTTCTTT. Its protein product is CASSQDRGRTEAFF.

V and J are TRBV7-9 and TRBJ1-1; the match to TRBD1 covers 8 bases. Trimming at V came to 3 bases and at J to 1 base, leaving 7 bases not matched to a gene. The CDR3 is made up of 16 amino acids. Germline V gives CDR1 SEHNR, CDR2 FQNEAQ (reference sequence). In DNA, the CDR3 is TGTGCCAGCAGCTTTCCCTCCGGGACAGGGAACACTGAAGCTTTCTTT. It encodes CASSFPSGTGNTEAFF.

CDR3 in DNA: TGCGCCAGCAGCTTTGGGCAACGGGGGGCAGGCGGCACTGAAGCTTTCTTT. As protein: CASSFGQRGAGGTEAFF. The chain combines TRBV5-1 with TRBJ1-1, with D perhaps matching TRBD1 (6 bases). The CDR3 is 17 residues long. Germline-derived CDR1 and CDR2 are SGHRS and YFSETQ. The V end lost 2 bases, the J end lost 4 bases, and 21 bases lay between the germline ends.

The chain combines TRBV3-1 (or the pseudogene TRBV3-2) with TRBJ1-2; no definite D call. Germline-derived CDR1 and CDR2 are LGHDT and YNNKEL (reference sequence). This CDR3 has 14 residues. The germline V and J ends were trimmed by 4 bases and 0 bases, with 9 bases remaining between them. The DNA for the CDR3 is TGTGCCAGCAGCCCGGCACTAGCTAACTATGGCTACACCTTC. Translated, it gives CASSPALANYGYTF.

A single count supports this clone. V and J are TRBV7-2 and TRBJ2-3; 11 bases are shared with TRBD1. The trim removed 2 bases at V and 4 bases at J, leaving 5 bases unmatched. CDR1 is SGHTA, CDR2 FQGNSA, per germline. CDR3 length: 16 residues. CDR3 amino acids: CASSLQGQGAADTQYF. The DNA of the CDR3 is TGTGCCAGCAGCTTACAAGGACAGGGGGCTGCAGATACGCAGTATTTT.

The rearrangement uses TRBV5-5 and TRBJ1-4, with 10 bases lining up with TRBD1. Germline assignment: CDR1 SGHKS and CDR2 YYEKEE (reference sequence). The CDR3 is 16 amino acids. With 3 bases clipped from V and 2 bases from J, the junction kept 4 bases outside the gene matches. CDR3 region: CASSSGQGGTNEKLFF. The CDR3 DNA is TGTGCCAGCAGCTCAGGACAGGGGGGGACTAATGAAAAACTGTTTTTT. Supplemented by reference TRBV5-5 and TRBJ1-4, the full variable domain reads DAGVTQSPTHLIKTRGQQVTLRCSPISGHKSVSWYQQVLGQGPQFIFQYYEKEERGRGNFPDRFSARQFPNYSSELNVNALLLGDSALYLCASSSGQGGTNEKLFFGSGTQLSVL.